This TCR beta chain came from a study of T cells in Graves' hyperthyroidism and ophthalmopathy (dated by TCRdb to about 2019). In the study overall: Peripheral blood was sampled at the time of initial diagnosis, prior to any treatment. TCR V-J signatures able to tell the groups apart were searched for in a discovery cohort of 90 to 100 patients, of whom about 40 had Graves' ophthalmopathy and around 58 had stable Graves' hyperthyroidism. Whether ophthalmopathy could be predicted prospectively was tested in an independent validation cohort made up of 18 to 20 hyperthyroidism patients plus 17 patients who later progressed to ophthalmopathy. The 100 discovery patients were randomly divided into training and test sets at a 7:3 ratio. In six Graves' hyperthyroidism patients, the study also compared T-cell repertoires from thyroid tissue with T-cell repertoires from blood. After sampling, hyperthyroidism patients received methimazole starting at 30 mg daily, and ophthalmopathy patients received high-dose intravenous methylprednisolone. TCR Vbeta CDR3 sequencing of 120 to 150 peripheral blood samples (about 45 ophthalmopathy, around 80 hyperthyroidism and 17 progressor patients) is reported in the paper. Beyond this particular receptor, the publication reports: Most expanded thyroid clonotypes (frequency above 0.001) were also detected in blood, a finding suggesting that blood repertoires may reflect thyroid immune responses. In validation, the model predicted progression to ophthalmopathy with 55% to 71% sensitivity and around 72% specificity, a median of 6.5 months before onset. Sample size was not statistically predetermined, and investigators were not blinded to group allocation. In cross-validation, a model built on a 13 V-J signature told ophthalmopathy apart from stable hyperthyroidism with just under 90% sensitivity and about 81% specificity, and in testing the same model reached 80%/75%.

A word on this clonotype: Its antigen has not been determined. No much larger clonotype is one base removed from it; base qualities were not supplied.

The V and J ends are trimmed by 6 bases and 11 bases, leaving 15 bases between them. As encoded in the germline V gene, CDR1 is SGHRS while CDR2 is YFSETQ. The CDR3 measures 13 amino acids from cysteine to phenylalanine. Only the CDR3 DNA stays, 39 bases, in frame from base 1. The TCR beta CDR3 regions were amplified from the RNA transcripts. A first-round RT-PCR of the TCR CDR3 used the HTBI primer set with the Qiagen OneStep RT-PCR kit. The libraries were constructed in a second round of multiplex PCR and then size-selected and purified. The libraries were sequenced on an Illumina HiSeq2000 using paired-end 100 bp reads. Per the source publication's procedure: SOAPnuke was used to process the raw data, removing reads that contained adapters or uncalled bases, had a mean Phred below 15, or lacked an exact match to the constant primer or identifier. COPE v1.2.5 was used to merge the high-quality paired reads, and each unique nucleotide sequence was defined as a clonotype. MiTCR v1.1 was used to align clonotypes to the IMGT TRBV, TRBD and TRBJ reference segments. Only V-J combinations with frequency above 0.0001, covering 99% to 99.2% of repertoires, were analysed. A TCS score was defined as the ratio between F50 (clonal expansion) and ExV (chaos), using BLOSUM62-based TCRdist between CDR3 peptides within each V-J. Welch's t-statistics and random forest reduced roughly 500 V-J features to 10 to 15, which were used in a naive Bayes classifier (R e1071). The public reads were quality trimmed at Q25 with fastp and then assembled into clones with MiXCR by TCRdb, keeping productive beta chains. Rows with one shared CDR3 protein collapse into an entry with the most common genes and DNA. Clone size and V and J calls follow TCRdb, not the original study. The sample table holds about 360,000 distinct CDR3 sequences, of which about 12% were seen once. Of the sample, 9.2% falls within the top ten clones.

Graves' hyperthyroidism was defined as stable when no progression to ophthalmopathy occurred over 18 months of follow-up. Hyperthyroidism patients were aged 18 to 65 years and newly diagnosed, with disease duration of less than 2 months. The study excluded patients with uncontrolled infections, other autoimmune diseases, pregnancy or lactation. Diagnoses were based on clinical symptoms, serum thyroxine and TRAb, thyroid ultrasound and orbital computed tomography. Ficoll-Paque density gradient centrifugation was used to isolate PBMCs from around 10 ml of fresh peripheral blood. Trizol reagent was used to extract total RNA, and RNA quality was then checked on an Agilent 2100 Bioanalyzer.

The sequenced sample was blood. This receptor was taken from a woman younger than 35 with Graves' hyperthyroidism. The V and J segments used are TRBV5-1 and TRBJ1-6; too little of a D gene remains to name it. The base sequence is TGCGCCAGCACCGAAACTCCAAGGCCACCCCTCCACTTT. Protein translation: CASTETPRPPLHF.